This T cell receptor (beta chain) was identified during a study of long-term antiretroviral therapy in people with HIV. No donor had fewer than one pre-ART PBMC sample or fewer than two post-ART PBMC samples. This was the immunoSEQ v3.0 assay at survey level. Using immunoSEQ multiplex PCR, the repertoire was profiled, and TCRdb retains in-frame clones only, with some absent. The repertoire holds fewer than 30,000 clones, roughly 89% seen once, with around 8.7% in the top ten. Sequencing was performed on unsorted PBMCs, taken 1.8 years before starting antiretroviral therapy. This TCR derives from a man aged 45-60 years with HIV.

The CDR3 DNA reads as TGTGCCAGCAGAGGTATGGGGTCGGAGACCCAGTACTTC. Protein: CASRGMGSETQYF. This rearrangement joins TRBV2 to TRBJ2-5; D is unclear. The CDR3 loop spans 13 amino acids. Germline loops: CDR1 SNHLY, CDR2 FYNNEI. V lost 6 bases to trimming and J lost 5 bases, with 13 bases between them.